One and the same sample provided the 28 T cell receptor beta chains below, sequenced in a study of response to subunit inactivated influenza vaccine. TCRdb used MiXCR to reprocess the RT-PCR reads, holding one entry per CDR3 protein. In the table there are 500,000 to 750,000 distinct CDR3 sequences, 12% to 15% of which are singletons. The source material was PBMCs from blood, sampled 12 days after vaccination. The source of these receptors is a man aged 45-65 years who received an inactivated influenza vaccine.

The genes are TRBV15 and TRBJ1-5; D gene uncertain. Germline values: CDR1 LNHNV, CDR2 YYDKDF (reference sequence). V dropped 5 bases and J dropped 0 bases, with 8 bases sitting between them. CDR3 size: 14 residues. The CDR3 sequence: CATSPNYSNQPQHF. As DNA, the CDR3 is TGTGCCACCAGCCCAAATTATAGCAATCAGCCCCAGCATTTT.

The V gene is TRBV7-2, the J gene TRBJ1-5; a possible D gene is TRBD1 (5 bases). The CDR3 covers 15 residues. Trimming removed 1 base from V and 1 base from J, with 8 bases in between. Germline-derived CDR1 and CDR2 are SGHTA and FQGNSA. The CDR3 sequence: CASSLVRVSNQPQHF. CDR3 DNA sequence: TGTGCCAGCAGCTTAGTCAGGGTCAGCAATCAGCCCCAGCATTTT. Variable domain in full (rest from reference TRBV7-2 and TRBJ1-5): GAGVSQSPSNKVTEKGKDVELRCDPISGHTALYWYRQSLGQGLEFLIYFQGNSAPDKSGLPSDRFSAERTGGSVSTLTIQRTQQEDSAVYLCASSLVRVSNQPQHFGDGTRLSIL.

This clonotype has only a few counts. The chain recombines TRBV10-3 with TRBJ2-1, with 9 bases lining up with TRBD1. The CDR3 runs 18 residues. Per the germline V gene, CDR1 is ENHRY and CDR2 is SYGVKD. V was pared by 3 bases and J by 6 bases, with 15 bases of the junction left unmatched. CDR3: CAISEQPRRGDRVNEQFF. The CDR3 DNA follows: TGTGCCATCAGTGAACAACCCCGAAGGGGGGACAGGGTCAATGAGCAGTTCTTC.

This CDR3 reads CASSATGQETQYF. The CDR3 DNA reads as TGTGCCAGCAGTGCTACAGGTCAAGAGACCCAGTACTTC. The chain links TRBV6-1 to TRBJ2-5; TRBD1 might be the D (5 bases). There are 13 residues in the CDR3. Trimming cost V 4 bases and J 2 bases, with 8 bases left between them. The germline gives CDR1 MNHNS, CDR2 SASEGT.

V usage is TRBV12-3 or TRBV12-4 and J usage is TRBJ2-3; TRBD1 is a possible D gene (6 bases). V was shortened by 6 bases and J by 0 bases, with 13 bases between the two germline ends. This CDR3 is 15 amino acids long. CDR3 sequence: CASSRGQSSTDTQYF. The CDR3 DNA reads TGTGCCAGCAGCCGCGGACAGTCTAGCACAGATACGCAGTATTTT.

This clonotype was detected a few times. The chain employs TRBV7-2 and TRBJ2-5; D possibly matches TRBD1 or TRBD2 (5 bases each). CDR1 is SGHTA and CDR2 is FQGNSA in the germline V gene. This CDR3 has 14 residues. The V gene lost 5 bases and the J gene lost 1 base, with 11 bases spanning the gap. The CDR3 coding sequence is TGTGCCAGCAGCGACCGAGGGGCCCAAGAGACCCAGTACTTC. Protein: CASSDRGAQETQYF. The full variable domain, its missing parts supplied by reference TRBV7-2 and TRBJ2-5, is GAGVSQSPSNKVTEKGKDVELRCDPISGHTALYWYRQSLGQGLEFLIYFQGNSAPDKSGLPSDRFSAERTGGSVSTLTIQRTQQEDSAVYLCASSDRGAQETQYFGPGTRLLVL.

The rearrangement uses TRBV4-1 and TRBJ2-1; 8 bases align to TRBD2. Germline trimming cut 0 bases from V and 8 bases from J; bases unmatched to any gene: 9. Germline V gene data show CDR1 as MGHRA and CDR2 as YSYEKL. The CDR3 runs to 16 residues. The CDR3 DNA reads TGCGCCAGCAGCCAAGAATCCCGGGGGGGCGAGGATGAGCAGTTCTTC. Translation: CASSQESRGGEDEQFF.

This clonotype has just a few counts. The CDR3 sequence is CASSEPYNSPLHF. The CDR3 DNA sequence: TGCGCCAGCAGCGAGCCCTATAATTCACCCCTCCACTTT. This chain connects TRBV5-1 to TRBJ1-6; no clear D. This CDR3 is 13 amino acids long. The ends were cut back, 4 bases at V and 2 bases at J, with 4 bases in the middle. The germline V gene encodes CDR1 SGHRS and CDR2 YFSETQ.

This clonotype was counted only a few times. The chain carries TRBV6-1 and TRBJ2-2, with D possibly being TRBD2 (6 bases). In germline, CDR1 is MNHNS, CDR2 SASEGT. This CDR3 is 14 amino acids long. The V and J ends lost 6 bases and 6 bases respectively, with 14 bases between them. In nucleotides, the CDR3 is TGTGCCAGCAGCCGCTTGGGGAGGTCCGGGGAGCTGTTTTTT. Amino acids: CASSRLGRSGELFF.

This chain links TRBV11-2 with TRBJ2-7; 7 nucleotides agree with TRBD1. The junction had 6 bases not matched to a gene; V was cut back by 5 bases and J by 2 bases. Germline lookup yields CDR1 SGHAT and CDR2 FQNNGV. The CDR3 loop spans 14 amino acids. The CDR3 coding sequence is TGTGCCAGCAGCGAAAGGGACAGAACCTACGAGCAGTACTTC. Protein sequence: CASSERDRTYEQYF.

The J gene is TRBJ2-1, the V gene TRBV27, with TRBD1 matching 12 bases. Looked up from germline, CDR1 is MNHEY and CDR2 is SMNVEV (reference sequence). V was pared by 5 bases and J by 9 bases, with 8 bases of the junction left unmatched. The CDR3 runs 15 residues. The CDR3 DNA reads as TGTGCCAGCAGTCCCGACGGGACAGGGGGCAGTGAGCAGTTCTTC. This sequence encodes CASSPDGTGGSEQFF.

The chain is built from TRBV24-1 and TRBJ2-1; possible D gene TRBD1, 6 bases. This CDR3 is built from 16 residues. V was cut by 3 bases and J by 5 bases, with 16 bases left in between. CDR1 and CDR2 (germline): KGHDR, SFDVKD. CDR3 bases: TGTGCCACCAGTGATGGCGGTCCCGGGACAAACAATGAGCAGTTCTTC. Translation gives CATSDGGPGTNNEQFF.

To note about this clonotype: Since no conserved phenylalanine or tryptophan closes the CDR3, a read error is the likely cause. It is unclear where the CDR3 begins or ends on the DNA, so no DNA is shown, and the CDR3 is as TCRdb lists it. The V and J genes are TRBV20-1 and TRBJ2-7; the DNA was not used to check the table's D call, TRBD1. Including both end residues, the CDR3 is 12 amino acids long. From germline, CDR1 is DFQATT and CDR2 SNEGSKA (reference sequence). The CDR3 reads CSARDQPGQGSL.

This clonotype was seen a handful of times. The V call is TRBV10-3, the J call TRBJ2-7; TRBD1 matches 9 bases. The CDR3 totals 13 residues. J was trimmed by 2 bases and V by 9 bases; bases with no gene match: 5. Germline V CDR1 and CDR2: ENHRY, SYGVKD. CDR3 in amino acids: CAIQGASTYEQYF. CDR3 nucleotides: TGTGCCATACAGGGGGCTTCGACCTACGAGCAGTACTTC.

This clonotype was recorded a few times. The CDR3 nucleotides read TGTGCCAGCAGTTACTCGATTTCAAATAGGGAAGAAGGGAGGTCCGGGCAGTACTTC. Protein product: CASSYSISNREEGRSGQYF. The chain recombines TRBV6-2 or TRBV6-3 with TRBJ2-7; D is possibly TRBD2 (6 bases). CDR1 MNHEY and CDR2 SVGEGT come from the germline V gene. The CDR3 consists of 19 residues. V gave up 0 bases and J gave up 9 bases, with 30 bases separating them.

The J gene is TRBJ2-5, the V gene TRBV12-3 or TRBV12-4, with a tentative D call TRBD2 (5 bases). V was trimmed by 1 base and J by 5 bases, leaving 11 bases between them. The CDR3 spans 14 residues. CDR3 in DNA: TGTGCCAGCAGTTTAGGGCGGCGCGGGGAGACCCAGTACTTC. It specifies CASSLGRRGETQYF.

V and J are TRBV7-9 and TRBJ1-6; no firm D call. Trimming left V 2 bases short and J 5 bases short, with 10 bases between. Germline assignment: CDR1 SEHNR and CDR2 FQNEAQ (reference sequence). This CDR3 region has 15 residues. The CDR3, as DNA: TGTGCCAGCAGCTTACTCGGGAACAATAATTCACCCCTCCACTTT. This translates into CASSLLGNNNSPLHF.

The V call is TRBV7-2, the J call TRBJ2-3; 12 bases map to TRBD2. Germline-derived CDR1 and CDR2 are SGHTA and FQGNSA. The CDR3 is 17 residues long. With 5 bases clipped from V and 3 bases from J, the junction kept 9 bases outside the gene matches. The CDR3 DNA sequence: TGTGCCAGCAGCCCCTCTAGCGGGGGGGCCGGAACAGATACGCAGTATTTT. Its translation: CASSPSSGGAGTDTQYF.

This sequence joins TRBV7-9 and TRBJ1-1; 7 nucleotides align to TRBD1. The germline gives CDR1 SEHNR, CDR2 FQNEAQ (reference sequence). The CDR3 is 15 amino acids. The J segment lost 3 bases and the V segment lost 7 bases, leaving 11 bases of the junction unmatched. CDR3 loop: CASTAQGGLYTEAFF. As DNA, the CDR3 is TGTGCCAGCACCGCCCAGGGGGGATTGTACACTGAAGCTTTCTTT. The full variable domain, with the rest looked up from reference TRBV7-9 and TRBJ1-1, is DTGVSQNPRHKITKRGQNVTFRCDPISEHNRLYWYRQTLGQGPEFLTYFQNEAQLEKSRLLSDRFSAERPKGSFSTLEIQRTEQGDSAMYLCASTAQGGLYTEAFFGQGTRLTVV.

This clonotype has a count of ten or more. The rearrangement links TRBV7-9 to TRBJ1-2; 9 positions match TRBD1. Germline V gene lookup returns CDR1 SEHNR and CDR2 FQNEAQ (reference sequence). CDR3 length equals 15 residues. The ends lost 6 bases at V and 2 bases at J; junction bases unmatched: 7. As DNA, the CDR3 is TGTGCCAGCAGGCTACCGGGACAGGGAAACTATGGCTACACCTTC. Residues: CASRLPGQGNYGYTF.

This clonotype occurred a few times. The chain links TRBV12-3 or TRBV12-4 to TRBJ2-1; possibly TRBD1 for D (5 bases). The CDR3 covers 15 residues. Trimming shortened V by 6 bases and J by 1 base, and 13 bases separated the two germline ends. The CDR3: CASRFQGVSYNEQFF. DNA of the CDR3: TGTGCCAGCAGATTCCAGGGTGTTTCCTACAATGAGCAGTTCTTC.

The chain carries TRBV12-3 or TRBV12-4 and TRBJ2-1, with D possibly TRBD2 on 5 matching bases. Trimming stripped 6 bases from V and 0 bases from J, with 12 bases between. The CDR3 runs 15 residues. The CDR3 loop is CASRTGLASYNEQFF. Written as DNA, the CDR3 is TGTGCCAGCAGAACCGGGCTAGCCTCCTACAATGAGCAGTTCTTC.

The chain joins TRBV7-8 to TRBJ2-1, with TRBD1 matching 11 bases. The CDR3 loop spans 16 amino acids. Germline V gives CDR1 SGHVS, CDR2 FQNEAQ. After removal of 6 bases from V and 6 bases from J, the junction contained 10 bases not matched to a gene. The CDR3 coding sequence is TGTGCCAGCAGGCCTTTCCCGGGACAGGGGGTCAATGAGCAGTTCTTC. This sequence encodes CASRPFPGQGVNEQFF.

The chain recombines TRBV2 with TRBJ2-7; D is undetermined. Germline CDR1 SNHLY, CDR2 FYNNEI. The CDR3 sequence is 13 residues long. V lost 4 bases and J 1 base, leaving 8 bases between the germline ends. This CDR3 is CASSGQVSYEQYF. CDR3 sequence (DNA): TGTGCCAGCAGTGGTCAGGTATCCTACGAGCAGTACTTC. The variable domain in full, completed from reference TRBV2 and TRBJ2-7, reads EPEVTQTPSHQVTQMGQEVILRCVPISNHLYFYWYRQILGQKVEFLVSFYNNEISEKSEIFDDQFSVERPDGSNFTLKIRSTKLEDSAMYFCASSGQVSYEQYFGPGTRLTVT.

The chain's CDR3 is CASSIVSGTAYEQYF. CDR3 bases: TGTGCCAGCAGCATAGTCTCCGGGACGGCCTACGAGCAGTACTTC. The chain carries TRBV7-9 and TRBJ2-7; D is possibly TRBD1 or TRBD2 (5 bases each). CDR3 length: 15 residues. Germline loops: CDR1 SEHNR, CDR2 FQNEAQ (reference sequence). Trimming removed 5 bases from V and 2 bases from J, with 16 bases in between.

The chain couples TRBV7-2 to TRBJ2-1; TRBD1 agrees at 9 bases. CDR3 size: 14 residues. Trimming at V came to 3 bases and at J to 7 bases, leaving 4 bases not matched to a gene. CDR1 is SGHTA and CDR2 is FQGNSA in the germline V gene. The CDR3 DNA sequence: TGTGCCAGCAGCTTCGGACAGGGGTGGAATGAGCAGTTCTTC. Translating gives CASSFGQGWNEQFF.

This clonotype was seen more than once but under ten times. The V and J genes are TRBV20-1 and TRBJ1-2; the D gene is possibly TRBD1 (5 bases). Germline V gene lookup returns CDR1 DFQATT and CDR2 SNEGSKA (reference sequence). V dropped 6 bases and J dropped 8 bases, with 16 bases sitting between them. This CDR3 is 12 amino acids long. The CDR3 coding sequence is TGCAGTGCCCGGGGGACGCGCCTCGGCTACACCTTC. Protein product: CSARGTRLGYTF.

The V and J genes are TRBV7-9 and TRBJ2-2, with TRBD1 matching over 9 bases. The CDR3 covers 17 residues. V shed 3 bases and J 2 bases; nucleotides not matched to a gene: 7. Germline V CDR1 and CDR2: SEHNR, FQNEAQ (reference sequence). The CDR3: CASSLVPGQGNTGELFF. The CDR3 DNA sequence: TGTGCCAGCAGCTTGGTACCGGGACAGGGAAACACCGGGGAGCTGTTTTTT.